Presented here are 3 T cell receptor beta chains from one specimen sequenced in a study of T cells in Graves' hyperthyroidism and ophthalmopathy. TCR beta CDR3 sequences were amplified from RNA transcripts. The HTBI primer set served for first-round RT-PCR of the TCR CDR3. TCRdb analysed the multiplex PCR reads with MiXCR anew, one entry per CDR3 protein. The sample shows more than 500,000 distinct CDR3 sequences, roughly 15% of them seen only once. The specimen sequenced was blood. Receptors originate from a woman aged 25 to 39 with Graves' ophthalmopathy.

This chain uses TRBV6-1 with TRBJ2-1, with 7 nucleotides matching TRBD2. This CDR3 region has 15 residues. The V gene's germline CDR1 is MNHNS and CDR2 SASEGT. Trimming at V came to 6 bases and at J to 2 bases, leaving 7 bases not matched to a gene. The CDR3 nucleotides are TGTGCCAGCAGATGGGACTACCGACCCTACAATGAGCAGTTCTTC. This gives the protein CASRWDYRPYNEQFF.

The CDR3 region is CSARDAGTGRSANTGELFF. The CDR3, as DNA: TGCAGTGCTAGGGATGCCGGGACAGGGAGGTCCGCGAACACCGGGGAGCTGTTTTTT. The chain couples TRBV20-1 to TRBJ2-2; TRBD1 agrees at 9 bases. Per germline, CDR1 DFQATT and CDR2 SNEGSKA (reference sequence). The CDR3 length is 19 residues. V lost 3 bases, J lost 0 bases, and 14 bases stayed unmatched.

This clonotype was seen repeatedly, ten times or more. The chain recombines TRBV7-8 with TRBJ2-3, with 7 bases identical to TRBD1. The length of the CDR3 is 16 residues. J was trimmed by 1 base and V by 4 bases; bases with no gene match: 8. Germline V CDR1 and CDR2: SGHVS, FQNEAQ. CDR3 in DNA: TGTGCCAGCAGCTCGACAGGGTTGGCTGGCACAGATACGCAGTATTTT. Amino acid sequence: CASSSTGLAGTDTQYF.